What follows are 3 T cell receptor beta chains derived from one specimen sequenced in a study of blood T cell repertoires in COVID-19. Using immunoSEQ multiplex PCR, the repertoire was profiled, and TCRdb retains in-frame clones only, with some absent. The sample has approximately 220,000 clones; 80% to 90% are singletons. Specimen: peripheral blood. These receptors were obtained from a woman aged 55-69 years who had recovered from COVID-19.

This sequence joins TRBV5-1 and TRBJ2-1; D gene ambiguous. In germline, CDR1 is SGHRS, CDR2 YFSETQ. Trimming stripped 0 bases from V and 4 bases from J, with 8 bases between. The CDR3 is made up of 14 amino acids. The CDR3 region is CASSLVLEYNEQFF. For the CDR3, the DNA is TGCGCCAGCAGCTTGGTTCTAGAGTACAATGAGCAGTTCTTC.

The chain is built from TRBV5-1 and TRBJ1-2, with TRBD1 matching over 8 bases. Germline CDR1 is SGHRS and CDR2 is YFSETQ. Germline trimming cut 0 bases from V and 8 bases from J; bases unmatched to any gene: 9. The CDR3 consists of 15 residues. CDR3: CASSLAGTGPLGYTF. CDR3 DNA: TGCGCCAGCAGCTTGGCCGGGACAGGACCCCTGGGCTACACCTTC.

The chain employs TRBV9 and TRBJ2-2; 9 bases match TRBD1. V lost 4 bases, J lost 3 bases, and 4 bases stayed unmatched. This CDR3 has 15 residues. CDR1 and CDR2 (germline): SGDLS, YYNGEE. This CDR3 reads CASSLWDRDTGELFF. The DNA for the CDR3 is TGTGCCAGCAGCCTCTGGGACAGGGACACCGGGGAGCTGTTTTTT.